These 14 T cell receptor beta chains were all obtained from the same sample, sequenced in a study of blood T cell repertoires in COVID-19. Sequencing used immunoSEQ multiplex PCR; TCRdb keeps in-frame clones, though not all of them. The sample yields 350,000 or so clones, 80% to 90% seen once. The specimen sequenced was PBMCs or T cells enriched from blood (not recorded which). These TCRs come from a woman between 35 and 50 years old with acute COVID-19.

The V call is TRBV5-1, the J call TRBJ2-5; 8 nucleotides line up with TRBD1. In germline, CDR1 is SGHRS, CDR2 YFSETQ. V was clipped by 1 base and J by 7 bases; unmatched bases: 21. The CDR3 sequence is 19 residues long. CDR3: CASSLLQGAAQDLLGTQYF. As DNA, the CDR3 is TGCGCCAGCAGCTTGTTGCAGGGGGCGGCCCAAGACCTATTGGGGACCCAGTACTTC.

V usage is TRBV4-2 and J usage is TRBJ2-5, with 15 positions matching TRBD2. CDR3 size: 18 residues. Germline CDR1 is LGHNA and CDR2 is YNFKEQ. V lost 4 bases, J lost 0 bases, and 6 bases stayed unmatched. The CDR3 sequence: CASSPWTSGRADQETQYF. The CDR3 bases are TGTGCCAGCAGCCCCTGGACTAGCGGGAGGGCCGACCAAGAGACCCAGTACTTC.

This clone is a singleton in its sample. The chain recombines TRBV5-1 with TRBJ2-2; possibly TRBD1 for D (5 bases). This CDR3 has 14 residues. Germline V gene data show CDR1 as SGHRS and CDR2 as YFSETQ. The V end lost 0 bases, the J end lost 4 bases, and 7 bases lay between the germline ends. Here the CDR3 DNA reads TGCGCCAGCAGCTTGGAGACAGCCACCGGGGAGCTGTTTTTT. Translated: CASSLETATGELFF.

The chain couples TRBV6-5 to TRBJ1-2, with D uncertain. This CDR3 has 14 residues. Trimming removed 0 bases from V and 0 bases from J, with 5 bases in between. Germline V gene sequence: CDR1 MNHEY, CDR2 SVGAGI. The CDR3 protein is CASSYSAANYGYTF. CDR3 DNA sequence: TGTGCCAGCAGTTACTCGGCGGCTAACTATGGCTACACCTTC.

This clone was seen a handful of times. The chain employs TRBV5-1 and TRBJ1-6; D possibly corresponds to TRBD1 (5 bases). CDR1 is SGHRS and CDR2 is YFSETQ in the germline V gene. V was trimmed by 0 bases and J by 5 bases, leaving 12 bases between them. The CDR3 sequence is 16 residues long. The CDR3 sequence: CASSLDGGVNNSPLHF. The CDR3 bases are TGCGCCAGCAGCTTGGATGGGGGGGTGAATAATTCACCCCTCCACTTT. The full variable domain, its missing parts supplied by reference TRBV5-1 and TRBJ1-6, is KAGVTQTPRYLIKTRGQQVTLSCSPISGHRSVSWYQQTPGQGLQFLFEYFSETQRNKGNFPGRFSGRQFSNSRSEMNVSTLELGDSALYLCASSLDGGVNNSPLHFGNGTRLTVT.

V usage is TRBV7-2 and J usage is TRBJ2-2; D unclear. The germline V gene has CDR1 SGHTA and CDR2 FQGNSA. The germline V and J ends were trimmed by 5 bases and 0 bases, with 13 bases remaining between them. The CDR3 is 16 residues long. In nucleotides, the CDR3 is TGTGCCAGCAGCCCTGGCATTAAACCGAACACCGGGGAGCTGTTTTTT. Its translation is CASSPGIKPNTGELFF.

Details on this clone: Within the sample, other DNA sequences also encode this same CDR3. J is TRBJ1-1 and V is TRBV19, with D maybe TRBD1 (6 bases). The CDR3 is made up of 13 amino acids. The V end lost 5 bases, the J end lost 1 base, and 8 bases lay between the germline ends. Germline V gene sequence: CDR1 LNHDA, CDR2 SQIVND (reference sequence). The CDR3: CASSGQRNTEAFF. The CDR3 bases are TGTGCCAGTAGTGGACAGCGGAACACTGAAGCTTTCTTT. The variable domain in full, completed from reference TRBV19 and TRBJ1-1, reads DGGITQSPKYLFRKEGQNVTLSCEQNLNHDAMYWYRQDPGQGLRLIYYSQIVNDFQKGDIAEGYSVSREKKESFPLTVTSAQKNPTAFYLCASSGQRNTEAFFGQGTRLTVV.

This clone was detected only once. The chain links TRBV7-8 to TRBJ1-4; D perhaps matches TRBD1 (5 bases). The V end lost 5 bases, the J end lost 8 bases, and 18 bases lay between the germline ends. Looked up from germline, CDR1 is SGHVS and CDR2 is FQNEAQ. The CDR3 contains 15 residues. This CDR3 reads CASSRVLGLAEKLFF. CDR3 DNA sequence: TGTGCCAGCAGCCGTGTCTTGGGGCTAGCGGAAAAACTGTTTTTT.

This chain joins TRBV15 and TRBJ2-7, with TRBD2 matching 11 bases. V dropped 0 bases and J dropped 4; count of bases not matched to a gene: 8. The germline CDR1 and CDR2 sequences are LNHNV and YYDKDF (reference sequence). The CDR3 spans 17 residues. CDR3 amino acids: CATSRDLQLAGAYEQYF. The DNA of the CDR3 is TGTGCCACCAGCAGAGATCTACAACTAGCGGGAGCATACGAGCAGTACTTC.

In this sample, this clone turned up once. The chain is built from TRBV27 and TRBJ2-3; a possible D gene is TRBD1 (6 bases). Germline CDR1 and CDR2: MNHEY and SMNVEV (reference sequence). The ends were cut back, 5 bases at V and 1 base at J, with 16 bases in the middle. The CDR3 is 16 residues long. The CDR3 here is CASSRTGIIRTDTQYF. DNA for the CDR3: TGTGCCAGCAGTCGAACAGGGATAATTCGCACAGATACGCAGTATTTT.

J is TRBJ1-5 and V is TRBV7-9; TRBD1 is a possible D gene (5 bases). Trimming shortened V by 5 bases and J by 3 bases, and 14 bases separated the two germline ends. The CDR3 has 15 residues. Germline CDR1 SEHNR, CDR2 FQNEAQ (reference sequence). The CDR3: CASSPPTVFNQPQHF. In nucleotides, the CDR3 is TGTGCCAGCAGCCCCCCGACAGTCTTCAATCAGCCCCAGCATTTT. The full variable domain, its missing parts supplied by reference TRBV7-9 and TRBJ1-5, is DTGVSQNPRHKITKRGQNVTFRCDPISEHNRLYWYRQTLGQGPEFLTYFQNEAQLEKSRLLSDRFSAERPKGSFSTLEIQRTEQGDSAMYLCASSPPTVFNQPQHFGDGTRLSIL.

The J gene is TRBJ2-7, the V gene TRBV11-2, with D tentatively TRBD1 (6 bases). CDR1 is SGHAT, CDR2 FQNNGV, per germline. The V gene lost 6 bases and the J gene lost 2 bases, with 17 bases spanning the gap. This CDR3 contains 15 residues. CDR3 residues: CASRKNRDPTYEQYF. The CDR3, as DNA: TGTGCCAGCAGGAAAAACAGGGACCCGACCTACGAGCAGTACTTC.

The chain couples TRBV18 to TRBJ2-7, with D unresolved. Germline lookup yields CDR1 KGHSH and CDR2 LQKENI. This CDR3 comprises 13 residues. Between the trimmed V and J ends, which lost 6 bases and 6 bases, there was a span of 15 bases. CDR3 protein: CASSPMLESEQYF. CDR3 DNA sequence: TGTGCCAGCTCCCCAATGCTGGAGTCCGAGCAGTACTTC.

This clone was counted a few times. The chain joins TRBV29-1 to TRBJ1-1; D might be TRBD1 (6 bases). Germline assignment: CDR1 SQVTM and CDR2 ANQGSEA. The ends were cut back, 7 bases at V and 8 bases at J, with 17 bases in the middle. The CDR3 totals 12 residues. The CDR3 here is CSARDTPTEAFF. CDR3 DNA: TGCAGCGCACGGGACACCCCTACGGAAGCTTTCTTT. Based on the CDR3 plus reference TRBV29-1 and TRBJ1-1, the full variable domain is SAVISQKPSRDICQRGTSLTIQCQVDSQVTMMFWYRQQPGQSLTLIATANQGSEATYESGFVIDKFPISRPNLTFSTLTVSNMSPEDSSIYLCSARDTPTEAFFGQGTRLTVV.